The 27 T cell receptor beta chains below were found in one sample sequenced in a study of cytotoxic CD8 clonotypes in ibrutinib-treated CLL. Only in-frame clones appear in the TCRdb table, and some are missing; sequencing was by immunoSEQ multiplex PCR. Of some 140,000 clones in the sample, around 90% were seen once. The material was PBMCs, obtained after 12 months of ibrutinib treatment. The receptors were sampled from a human donor with chronic lymphocytic leukemia.

The V call is TRBV5-5, the J call TRBJ1-5, with a tentative D call TRBD1 (6 bases). This CDR3 has 15 amino acids. Trimming took off 4 bases at V and 0 bases at J, with 11 bases between the two ends. The V gene's germline CDR1 is SGHKS and CDR2 YYEKEE (reference sequence). The CDR3 nucleotides are TGTGCCAGCAGCCTAGGGGGGTATAGCAATCAGCCCCAGCATTTT. Translation: CASSLGGYSNQPQHF.

The gene calls are TRBV7-9 and TRBJ2-6; TRBD1 might be the D (6 bases). Germline assignment: CDR1 SEHNR and CDR2 FQNEAQ (reference sequence). The CDR3 covers 15 residues. Trimming took 4 bases from V and 2 from J, leaving 9 bases between them. The CDR3 loop reads CASSYAGAGANVLTF. The CDR3 nucleotides read TGTGCCAGCAGCTATGCAGGGGCTGGGGCCAACGTCCTGACTTTC. The full variable domain, in which reference TRBV7-9 and TRBJ2-6 provide the parts outside the CDR3, is DTGVSQNPRHKITKRGQNVTFRCDPISEHNRLYWYRQTLGQGPEFLTYFQNEAQLEKSRLLSDRFSAERPKGSFSTLEIQRTEQGDSAMYLCASSYAGAGANVLTFGAGSRLTVL.

The chain employs TRBV15 and TRBJ2-7; D perhaps matches TRBD2 (7 bases). The V gene's germline CDR1 is LNHNV and CDR2 YYDKDF (reference sequence). This CDR3 spans 16 amino acids. Trimming shortened V by 8 bases and J by 6 bases, and 26 bases separated the two germline ends. CDR3 loop: CATGRGAGSGTREQYF. CDR3 nucleotides: TGTGCCACCGGACGGGGGGCGGGGAGCGGGACCCGCGAGCAGTACTTC. Filled out from reference TRBV15 and TRBJ2-7, the complete variable domain reads DAMVIQNPRYQVTQFGKPVTLSCSQTLNHNVMYWYQQKSSQAPKLLFHYYDKDFNNEADTPDNFQSRRPNTSFCFLDIRSPGLGDTAMYLCATGRGAGSGTREQYFGPGTRLTVT.

V is TRBV7-2 and J is TRBJ2-1, with D tentatively TRBD1 (6 bases). CDR3 length equals 15 residues. The V gene's germline CDR1 is SGHTA and CDR2 FQGNSA. The V and J ends lost 5 bases and 8 bases respectively, with 19 bases between them. The CDR3 region has the DNA TGTGCCAGCAGCCAACAGGGAGCGGTGATCGATGAGCAGTTCTTC. It specifies CASSQQGAVIDEQFF. Supplemented by reference TRBV7-2 and TRBJ2-1, the full variable domain reads GAGVSQSPSNKVTEKGKDVELRCDPISGHTALYWYRQSLGQGLEFLIYFQGNSAPDKSGLPSDRFSAERTGGSVSTLTIQRTQQEDSAVYLCASSQQGAVIDEQFFGPGTRLTVL.

In DNA form, the CDR3 reads TGTGCCAGCAGCTTAAATCCAGGGGGAGTGAACGAGCAGTACTTC. It is translated as CASSLNPGGVNEQYF. The chain recombines TRBV7-3 with TRBJ2-7; the match to TRBD1 covers 7 bases. Germline assignment: CDR1 SGHTA and CDR2 FQGTGA. V gave up 1 base and J gave up 5 bases; unmatched junction bases: 8. The CDR3 sequence is 15 residues long.

V gene TRBV7-3 combines with J gene TRBJ2-3; D gene ambiguous. V lost 6 bases and J 3 bases, leaving 10 bases between the germline ends. CDR3 length: 13 residues. CDR1 is SGHTA and CDR2 is FQGTGA in the germline V gene. CDR3 nucleotide sequence: TGTGCCAGCAGGAAAGACGAGACAGATACGCAGTATTTT. Translated: CASRKDETDTQYF.

In this sample, this clone turned up once. The CDR3 DNA reads TGTGCCAGCAGCTTCGGCGAGACCCAGTACTTC. It encodes CASSFGETQYF. The chain couples TRBV7-9 to TRBJ2-5, with D hard to call. V shed 3 bases and J shed 5 bases, with 4 bases lying between them. CDR1 and CDR2 from the germline V gene are SEHNR and FQNEAQ (reference sequence). The CDR3 runs 11 residues.

This clone turned up a few times. CDR3 sequence (DNA): TGTGCCAGCAGCCCGAGCTCCTACGAGCAGTACTTC. Translated: CASSPSSYEQYF. The J gene is TRBJ2-7, the V gene TRBV7-2; D is uncertain. Germline CDR1 reads SGHTA; CDR2 reads FQGNSA. Trimming shortened V by 5 bases and J by 0 bases, and 5 bases separated the two germline ends. The CDR3 totals 12 residues.

The chain combines TRBV6-5 with TRBJ2-3; D is perhaps TRBD1 (6 bases). There are 13 residues in the CDR3. With 7 bases removed from V and 1 base from J, the gap between germline ends came to 9 bases. Germline V gene lookup returns CDR1 MNHEY and CDR2 SVGAGI. The CDR3 is CASNYRGTDTQYF. The DNA for the CDR3 is TGTGCCAGCAACTACAGGGGCACAGATACGCAGTATTTT.

The chain is built from TRBV27 and TRBJ2-2, with D perhaps TRBD2 (5 bases). The CDR3 loop spans 14 amino acids. Trimming left V 3 bases short and J 5 bases short, with 10 bases between. The germline CDR1 and CDR2 sequences are MNHEY and SMNVEV (reference sequence). CDR3 DNA: TGTGCCAGCAGTTTCCCCCCGGGGACCGGGGAGCTGTTTTTT. The encoded protein is CASSFPPGTGELFF.

This clone came up a few times. The genes are TRBV9 and TRBJ2-2, with TRBD2 matching over 8 bases. Germline lookup yields CDR1 SGDLS and CDR2 YYNGEE. The trim removed 7 bases at V and 2 bases at J, leaving 4 bases unmatched. There are 14 residues in the CDR3. For the CDR3, the DNA is TGTGCCAGCGAGACTAGCGTAAACACCGGGGAGCTGTTTTTT. It encodes CASETSVNTGELFF. The whole variable domain, remainder taken from reference TRBV9 and TRBJ2-2, is DSGVTQTPKHLITATGQRVTLRCSPRSGDLSVYWYQQSLDQGLQFLIQYYNGEERAKGNILERFSAQQFPDLHSELNLSSLELGDSALYFCASETSVNTGELFFGEGSRLTVL.

CDR3 DNA sequence: TGTGCCAGCAGTTCTACCGGGGAGCTGTTTTTT. Encoded protein: CASSSTGELFF. This sequence joins TRBV27 and TRBJ2-2; unclear D gene. From germline, CDR1 is MNHEY and CDR2 SMNVEV (reference sequence). This CDR3 region has 11 residues. With 4 bases removed from V and 5 bases from J, the gap between germline ends came to 2 bases.

This clone was seen a single time. The chain links TRBV14 to TRBJ2-5; D perhaps matches TRBD1 (5 bases). Trimming shortened V by 0 bases and J by 2 bases, and 10 bases separated the two germline ends. The CDR3 is 15 residues long. Germline CDR1 SGHDN, CDR2 FVKESK. Here the CDR3 DNA reads TGTGCCAGCAGCCAAGATCTGACAGTTCAAGAGACCCAGTACTTC. Its protein is CASSQDLTVQETQYF.

J is TRBJ2-7 and V is TRBV5-1; a possible D gene is TRBD1 (6 bases). The CDR3 loop spans 14 amino acids. Trimming removed 0 bases at V and 2 bases at J, with 9 bases between. Germline lookup yields CDR1 SGHRS and CDR2 YFSETQ. This CDR3 reads CASSLAAGAYEQYF. CDR3 in DNA: TGCGCCAGCAGCTTGGCGGCAGGGGCCTACGAGCAGTACTTC.

The V call is TRBV16, the J call TRBJ2-2; 7 bases align to TRBD2. The CDR3 runs to 15 residues. V lost 5 bases and J lost 7; bases outside the gene matches: 10. Germline CDR1 KGHSY, CDR2 FQNENV. CDR3 residues: CASSSPREVDGELFF. CDR3 bases: TGTGCCAGCAGCTCTCCTCGGGAGGTTGACGGGGAGCTGTTTTTT.

The chain links TRBV7-9 to TRBJ1-1; TRBD1 matches at 10 bases. Germline CDR1 and CDR2: SEHNR and FQNEAQ (reference sequence). The CDR3 contains 15 residues. V gave up 7 bases and J gave up 5 bases; unmatched junction bases: 10. CDR3 nucleotides: TGTGCCAGCACCAGGGCCGGGACAGGGGATACTGAAGCTTTCTTT. Translated: CASTRAGTGDTEAFF.

The V call is TRBV9, the J call TRBJ1-5; a weak D match, TRBD1 (6 bases). Trimming left V 0 bases short and J 4 bases short, with 11 bases between. Germline V lookup: CDR1 SGDLS, CDR2 YYNGEE. CDR3 length: 15 residues. This chain's CDR3 is CASSVGNRANQPQHF. The DNA of the CDR3 is TGTGCCAGCAGCGTAGGAAACAGGGCTAATCAGCCCCAGCATTTT.

The CDR3 DNA follows: TGTGCCAGCAGCTTCAGGGAGGGTGGAGTCTCTGGGGCCAACGTCCTGACTTTC. This gives the protein CASSFREGGVSGANVLTF. This sequence joins TRBV7-9 and TRBJ2-6; 7 bases are shared with TRBD2. The germline V gene has CDR1 SEHNR and CDR2 FQNEAQ (reference sequence). V lost 3 bases, J lost 0 bases, and 8 bases stayed unmatched. There are 18 residues in the CDR3.

This clone appeared a few times. This sample also contains other DNA sequences that code for the same CDR3. The chain links TRBV19 to TRBJ2-7; no firm D call. The CDR3 consists of 11 residues. Looked up from germline, CDR1 is LNHDA and CDR2 is SQIVND (reference sequence). V shed 4 bases and J shed 2 bases, with 3 bases lying between them. The CDR3 DNA is TGTGCCAGTAGTACGGCCTACGAGCAGTACTTC. This translates into CASSTAYEQYF.

The V gene is TRBV2, the J gene TRBJ2-3, with 8 positions matching TRBD2. This CDR3 spans 14 amino acids. Germline CDR1 reads SNHLY; CDR2 reads FYNNEI. Trimming removed 9 bases from V and 0 bases from J; junction bases left unmatched: 5. CDR3 sequence: CARSGRSSTDTQYF. The CDR3 DNA is TGTGCCAGGAGCGGGAGAAGTAGCACAGATACGCAGTATTTT.

V gene TRBV2 combines with J gene TRBJ2-1, with D perhaps being TRBD1 or TRBD2 (5 bases each). CDR3 length: 13 amino acids. V dropped 6 bases and J dropped 6 bases, with 12 bases sitting between them. CDR1 and CDR2 (germline): SNHLY, FYNNEI. The CDR3 region is CASSRDQTNEQFF. In nucleotides, the CDR3 is TGTGCCAGCAGCCGGGACCAGACCAATGAGCAGTTCTTC.

The V call is TRBV28, the J call TRBJ1-4; D perhaps matches TRBD1 (6 bases). CDR3 length: 14 amino acids. V lost 10 bases to trimming and J lost 6 bases, with 18 bases between them. Germline V CDR1 and CDR2: MDHEN, SYDVKM. CDR3 DNA: TGTGCCACCAACAGGGCGGGGGGGGATGAAAAACTGTTTTTT. Amino acids: CATNRAGGDEKLFF.

The genes are TRBV7-3 and TRBJ2-3, with TRBD2 matching over 8 bases. The CDR3 extends over 14 amino acids. The germline V gene has CDR1 SGHTA and CDR2 FQGTGA. Trimming cost V 4 bases and J 3 bases; bases outside gene matches: 3. This CDR3 is CASSSGLGTDTQYF. The CDR3 nucleotides are TGTGCCAGCAGCTCGGGACTAGGGACAGATACGCAGTATTTT.

This chain links TRBV20-1 with TRBJ2-5; no clear D. Germline V gene lookup returns CDR1 DFQATT and CDR2 SNEGSKA (reference sequence). The germline V and J ends were trimmed by 3 bases and 2 bases, with 4 bases remaining between them. The CDR3 has 11 residues. CDR3 residues: CSASGQETQYF. The CDR3 bases are TGCAGTGCTAGCGGACAAGAGACCCAGTACTTC.

A single count supports this clone. The chain links TRBV5-6 to TRBJ2-2; TRBD1 matches 9 bases. The CDR3 is 16 residues long. The J segment lost 9 bases and the V segment lost 3 bases, leaving 12 bases of the junction unmatched. Germline lookup yields CDR1 SGHDT and CDR2 YYEEEE. CDR3 residues: CASSWGTGSSPRELFF. CDR3 DNA: TGTGCCAGCAGCTGGGGGACAGGGTCATCACCGAGGGAGCTGTTTTTT.

This chain joins TRBV7-2 and TRBJ1-5; D not certain. The V gene's germline CDR1 is SGHTA and CDR2 FQGNSA. The CDR3 loop spans 15 amino acids. V was shortened by 4 bases and J by 3 bases, with 13 bases between the two germline ends. CDR3 sequence: CASSYRALPNQPQHF. The CDR3 DNA sequence: TGTGCCAGCAGCTATCGGGCCTTACCCAATCAGCCCCAGCATTTT.

This clone was recorded only once. The chain joins TRBV28 to TRBJ2-1; tentatively, D is TRBD1 (6 bases). The germline V gene has CDR1 MDHEN and CDR2 SYDVKM. CDR3 size: 15 residues. V gave up 6 bases and J gave up 5 bases, with 17 bases separating them. In DNA form, the CDR3 reads TGTGCCAGCAGGGGCTCAACAGGGCCGCACAATGAGCAGTTCTTC. As protein: CASRGSTGPHNEQFF.